One sample yielded the 11 T cell receptor beta chains listed below, sequenced in a study of blood T cell repertoires in COVID-19. Sequencing used immunoSEQ multiplex PCR; TCRdb keeps in-frame clones, though not all of them. The sample has 120,000 or so clones, 60% to 80% seen once. Sequenced material: peripheral blood. All receptors come from a human donor in a cohort sampled during active COVID-19.

The chain uses TRBV27 and TRBJ1-3; D perhaps matches TRBD1 (5 bases). The germline CDR1 and CDR2 sequences are MNHEY and SMNVEV (reference sequence). The CDR3 spans 12 residues. V was pared by 8 bases and J by 1 base, with 6 bases between. DNA for the CDR3: TGTGCCAGCCAGGGTTCTGGAAACACCATATATTTT. Protein: CASQGSGNTIYF.

The V and J genes are TRBV4-1 and TRBJ2-7; weak D call: TRBD1 (6 bases). Deletions cut 0 bases from V and 4 bases from J, with 16 bases between. The CDR3 is made up of 16 amino acids. Germline lookup yields CDR1 MGHRA and CDR2 YSYEKL. This CDR3 is CASSQEGAGTNYEQYF. The CDR3 DNA follows: TGCGCCAGCAGCCAAGAAGGGGCCGGGACAAATTACGAGCAGTACTTC.

The chain recombines TRBV5-5 with TRBJ1-1; D gene ambiguous. Germline CDR1 SGHKS, CDR2 YYEKEE (reference sequence). This CDR3 has 14 amino acids. V dropped 2 bases and J dropped 4 bases, with 12 bases sitting between them. The CDR3 region has the DNA TGTGCCAGCAGCTTCTTCGGGGTCGGCACTGAAGCTTTCTTT. Protein product: CASSFFGVGTEAFF.

V and J are TRBV5-1 and TRBJ2-1; TRBD2 aligns across 9 bases. V was pared by 4 bases and J by 3 bases, with 8 bases of the junction left unmatched. This CDR3 has 16 amino acids. Germline-derived CDR1 and CDR2 are SGHRS and YFSETQ. CDR3 coding DNA: TGCGCCAGCAGCCTGGTAGCGGGAGAGTACTACAATGAGCAGTTCTTC. Amino acids: CASSLVAGEYYNEQFF.

The genes are TRBV12-3 or TRBV12-4 and TRBJ1-3; no firm D call. V gave up 6 bases and J gave up 4 bases, with 4 bases separating them. CDR3 length equals 11 residues. The CDR3 loop is CASRQGNTIYF. As DNA, the CDR3 is TGTGCCAGCAGGCAGGGAAACACCATATATTTT.

The chain links TRBV27 to TRBJ2-7; TRBD1 agrees at 7 bases. The length of the CDR3 is 15 residues. V lost 5 bases, J lost 3 bases, and 10 bases stayed unmatched. From germline, CDR1 is MNHEY and CDR2 SMNVEV (reference sequence). CDR3 nucleotides: TGTGCCAGCAGTCCATCGACAGGGTTGGACTACGAGCAGTACTTC. The encoded protein is CASSPSTGLDYEQYF.

The chain joins TRBV29-1 to TRBJ1-2, with D possibly matching TRBD1 (6 bases). The CDR3 consists of 13 residues. Germline V gene lookup returns CDR1 SQVTM and CDR2 ANQGSEA. Trimming removed 3 bases at V and 1 base at J, with 9 bases between. CDR3 nucleotide sequence: TGCAGCGTTGACCAGGGGTATAACTATGGCTACACCTTC. It codes for CSVDQGYNYGYTF.

This rearrangement joins TRBV30 to TRBJ2-7; TRBD1 matches at 11 bases. The CDR3 runs to 16 residues. The germline V gene has CDR1 GTSNPN and CDR2 SVGIG (reference sequence). The J segment lost 2 bases and the V segment lost 2 bases, leaving 8 bases of the junction unmatched. The CDR3 here is CAWSSGQGAQAYEQYF. Here the CDR3 DNA reads TGTGCCTGGAGTTCCGGACAGGGGGCACAAGCCTACGAGCAGTACTTC.

The gene calls are TRBV13 and TRBJ2-7, with D tentatively TRBD1 (6 bases). Germline V CDR1 and CDR2: PRHDT, FYEKMQ (reference sequence). Trimming took 5 bases from V and 0 from J, leaving 14 bases between them. CDR3 length: 15 residues. The CDR3: CASSVRDKFSYEQYF. DNA for the CDR3: TGTGCCAGCAGCGTCCGGGACAAATTCTCCTACGAGCAGTACTTC.

This clone was detected only a few times. The rearrangement links TRBV4-1 to TRBJ1-3, with TRBD1 identical over 7 bases. There are 16 residues in the CDR3. The V gene's germline CDR1 is MGHRA and CDR2 YSYEKL. Germline trimming cut 1 base from V and 4 bases from J; bases unmatched to any gene: 7. CDR3 bases: TGCGCCAGCAGCCAAGGTATTAACAGGGGCGGAAACACCATATATTTT. Residues: CASSQGINRGGNTIYF.

The table lists this clone with a few counts. The rearrangement joins TRBV5-1 to TRBJ2-3; a weak D match, TRBD1 (5 bases). This CDR3 region has 15 residues. Germline CDR1 is SGHRS and CDR2 is YFSETQ. Trimming removed 4 bases from V and 6 bases from J, with 18 bases in between. The CDR3 here is CASSRDTGSGDTQYF. The CDR3 coding sequence is TGCGCCAGCAGCCGAGATACAGGTAGTGGGGATACGCAGTATTTT.